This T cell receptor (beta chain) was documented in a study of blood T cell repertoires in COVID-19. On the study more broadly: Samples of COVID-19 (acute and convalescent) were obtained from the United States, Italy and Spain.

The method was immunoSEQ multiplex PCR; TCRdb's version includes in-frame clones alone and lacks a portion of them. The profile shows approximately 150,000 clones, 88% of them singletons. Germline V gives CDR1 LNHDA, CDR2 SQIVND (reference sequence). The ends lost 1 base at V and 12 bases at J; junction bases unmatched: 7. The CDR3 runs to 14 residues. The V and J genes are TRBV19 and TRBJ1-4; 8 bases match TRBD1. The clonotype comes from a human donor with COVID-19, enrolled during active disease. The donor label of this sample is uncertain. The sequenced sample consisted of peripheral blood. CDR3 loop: CASSIVDRATELFF. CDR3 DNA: TGTGCCAGTAGTATAGTGGACAGGGCGACGGAACTGTTTTTT.